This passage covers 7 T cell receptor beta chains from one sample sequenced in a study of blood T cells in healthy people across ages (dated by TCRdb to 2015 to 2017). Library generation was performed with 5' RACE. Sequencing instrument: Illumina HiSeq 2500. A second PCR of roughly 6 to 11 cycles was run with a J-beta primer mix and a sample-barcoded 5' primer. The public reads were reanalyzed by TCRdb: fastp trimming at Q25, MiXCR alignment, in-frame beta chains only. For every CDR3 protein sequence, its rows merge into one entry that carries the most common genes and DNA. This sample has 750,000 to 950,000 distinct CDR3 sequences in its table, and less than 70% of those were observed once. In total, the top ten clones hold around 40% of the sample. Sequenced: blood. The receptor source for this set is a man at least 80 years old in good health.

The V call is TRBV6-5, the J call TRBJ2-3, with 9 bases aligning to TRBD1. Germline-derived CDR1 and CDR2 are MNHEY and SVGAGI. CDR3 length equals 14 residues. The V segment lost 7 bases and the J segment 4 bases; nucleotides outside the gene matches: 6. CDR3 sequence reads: CASKGTGKPDTQYF. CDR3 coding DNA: TGTGCCAGCAAGGGGACAGGGAAACCAGATACGCAGTATTTT.

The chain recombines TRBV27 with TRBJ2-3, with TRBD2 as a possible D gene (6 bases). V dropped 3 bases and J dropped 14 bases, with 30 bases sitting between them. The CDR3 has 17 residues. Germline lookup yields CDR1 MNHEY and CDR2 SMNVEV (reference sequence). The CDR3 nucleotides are TGTGCCAGCAGTTTGGTGCCCCCGGGACTTCAGCACAGATACGCGTATTTT. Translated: CASSLVPPGLQHRYAYF.

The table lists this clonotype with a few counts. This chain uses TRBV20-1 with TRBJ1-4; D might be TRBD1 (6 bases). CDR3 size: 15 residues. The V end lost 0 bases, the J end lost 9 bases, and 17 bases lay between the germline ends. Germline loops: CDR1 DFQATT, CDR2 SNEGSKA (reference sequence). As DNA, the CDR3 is TGCAGTGCTAGAGATCAAGCAGGGGAGTTGAAAAAACTGTTTTTT. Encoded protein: CSARDQAGELKKLFF.

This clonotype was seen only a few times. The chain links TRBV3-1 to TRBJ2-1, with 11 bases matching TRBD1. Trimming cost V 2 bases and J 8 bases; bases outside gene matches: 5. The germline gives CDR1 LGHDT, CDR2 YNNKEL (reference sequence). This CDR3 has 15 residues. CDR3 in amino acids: CASSQMGQGVYEQFF. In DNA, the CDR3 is TGTGCCAGCAGCCAAATGGGACAGGGGGTCTATGAGCAGTTCTTC.

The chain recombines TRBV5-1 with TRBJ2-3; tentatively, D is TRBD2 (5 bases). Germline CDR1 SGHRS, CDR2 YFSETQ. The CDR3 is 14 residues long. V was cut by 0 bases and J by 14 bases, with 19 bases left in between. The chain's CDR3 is CASSLDPVGGYVYF. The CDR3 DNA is TGCGCCAGCAGCTTGGATCCAGTGGGCGGGTACGTGTATTTT. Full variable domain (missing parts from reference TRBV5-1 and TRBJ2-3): KAGVTQTPRYLIKTRGQQVTLSCSPISGHRSVSWYQQTPGQGLQFLFEYFSETQRNKGNFPGRFSGRQFSNSRSEMNVSTLELGDSALYLCASSLDPVGGYVYFGPGTRLTVL.

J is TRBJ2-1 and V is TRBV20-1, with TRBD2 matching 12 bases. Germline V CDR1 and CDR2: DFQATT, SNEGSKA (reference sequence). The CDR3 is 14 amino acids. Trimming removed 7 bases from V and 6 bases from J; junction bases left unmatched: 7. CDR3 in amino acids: CSGILAGGLNEQFF. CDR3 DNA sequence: TGCAGTGGAATACTAGCGGGAGGCCTCAATGAGCAGTTCTTC.

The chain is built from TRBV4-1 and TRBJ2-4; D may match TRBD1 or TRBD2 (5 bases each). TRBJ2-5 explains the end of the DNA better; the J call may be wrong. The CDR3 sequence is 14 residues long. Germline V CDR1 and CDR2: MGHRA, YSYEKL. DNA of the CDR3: TGCGCCAGCAGCCAAGGGGGACCACAAGAGACCCAGTACTTC. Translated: CASSQGGPQETQYF.